This T cell receptor (beta chain) stems from a study of CD8 T cells in ankylosing spondylitis (dated by TCRdb to 2016 to 2017). In terms of the full investigation: The study profiled T cell receptor beta repertoires in healthy donors and ankylosing spondylitis patients to find disease-linked TCR variants. In total, the full study cohort was made up of about 99 healthy donors and 25 ankylosing spondylitis patients. Samples of peripheral blood were taken, and for ankylosing spondylitis patients, synovial fluid was collected as well. Study-wide conclusions, independent of this receptor: The disease-linked clones were reported as significantly enriched in matched synovial fluid samples from ankylosing spondylitis patients. The disease-linked clones had a CD8+ phenotype and were found at relatively low frequencies in peripheral blood. Some motif variants had previously been reported in the synovial fluid and blood of reactive arthritis patients, which suggests shared mechanisms of disease initiation. Blood from ankylosing spondylitis patients appeared to be characterized by a TCR beta motif composed of about eight highly homologous amino acid variants.

The table lists this clonotype with a few counts. The specificity of this receptor is unknown. Nothing much larger sits one base from this clone, and base qualities are not available. The germline V gene sets CDR1 to ENHRY and CDR2 to SYGVKD. The CDR3 measures 19 amino acids from cysteine to phenylalanine. CDR3 DNA is the only sequence kept; it has 57 bases, read in frame from the first base. V gives up 0 bases and J gives up 0 bases, and the segment between their germline ends measures 15 bases. TCRdb records Illumina HiSeq 2500 as the sequencer. Quantitative 5'-RACE with molecular barcodes was used to prepare TCR beta libraries. The paper's processing steps were these. A new computational method based on a probabilistic model of VDJ rearrangement was used to identify disease-linked TCR variants. TCRdb redid the processing of the public reads, applying fastp at Q25 and MiXCR, and retained in-frame beta chains. Entries that share a CDR3 protein sequence are merged under the most common genes and DNA. TCRdb, rather than the study authors, made the V and J calls. The sample includes approximately 260,000 distinct CDR3 sequences, with roughly 8.6% observed a single time. Under 7.5% of the sample goes to the ten largest clones.

This clonotype was obtained from a male donor with ankylosing spondylitis or in good health (not recorded which). Specimen: blood, either unsorted or a sorted T cell fraction (not recorded which). The receptor chain draws on TRBV10-3 and TRBJ2-6; TRBD2 might be the D gene, on 5 matching bases. The encoded CDR3 is CAISESFGGSPSGANVLTF. The DNA sequence is as follows: TGTGCCATCAGTGAGTCGTTCGGCGGGTCCCCCTCTGGGGCCAACGTCCTGACTTTC.